Described below is a single T cell receptor beta chain sequence and its context. Its antigen is not identified. The length of the CDR3 is 16 residues. Germline values: CDR1 SGHTA, CDR2 FQGNSA. V was clipped by 3 bases and J by 5 bases; unmatched bases: 9. This specimen comes from a study of cytomegalovirus exposure and HLA in healthy donors. Those who donated were healthy bone marrow donors. Overall study results and limits: Some V segments, including TRBV6-2 and TRBV6-3, were excluded as indistinguishable.

Amplification used 60 Vbeta primers and 13 Jbeta primers. Here immunoSEQ multiplex PCR was the method, and the copy in TCRdb shows in-frame clones only, minus some. The table lists 200,000 to 250,000 clones, 78% of them singletons, with 3.8% in the top ten. The V call is TRBV7-2, the J call TRBJ2-5; 10 bases agree with TRBD2. The sample consisted of PBMCs. This TCR came from a male donor in good health and CMV-seronegative. The CDR3 region has the DNA TGTGCCAGCAGCTTCTCCCAGCTAGCGGGAGTGGAGACCCAGTACTTC. Its translation is CASSFSQLAGVETQYF.